The 24 T cell receptor beta chains below come from one sample, sequenced in a study of T-cell memory formation after mild COVID-19. TCRdb fed the 5' RACE reads into MiXCR, producing one record per CDR3 protein. The sample lists about 340,000 distinct CDR3 sequences, approximately 15% seen once, with more than 20% in the top ten. Sequenced input: PBMCs or a T cell subset sorted from them (not recorded which). All receptors derive from a man aged 18 to 30 who had mild COVID-19 (a few samples of this study predate the infection). Cell type and time point are not known.

The chain is built from TRBV4-3 and TRBJ2-2, with 7 positions matching TRBD1. The CDR3 has 16 amino acids. The germline CDR1 and CDR2 sequences are LGHNA and YSLEER. V lost 3 bases, J lost 5 bases, and 9 bases stayed unmatched. As DNA, the CDR3 is TGCGCCAGCAGCCATCACACAGGGGTGGGGACCGGGGAGCTGTTTTTT. Its protein product is CASSHHTGVGTGELFF.

This clonotype was detected only a few times. The chain employs TRBV12-3 or TRBV12-4 and TRBJ2-7, with D possibly being TRBD1 (6 bases). This CDR3 spans 15 amino acids. The ends were cut back, 2 bases at V and 2 bases at J, with 13 bases in the middle. The CDR3 here is CASSLKGGSAYEQYF. The CDR3 DNA is TGTGCCAGCAGTTTAAAAGGGGGATCTGCCTACGAGCAGTACTTC.

J is TRBJ1-5 and V is TRBV7-8; no firm D call. The germline V gene has CDR1 SGHVS and CDR2 FQNEAQ. The CDR3 is made up of 13 amino acids. Trimming removed 3 bases from V and 5 bases from J, with 8 bases in between. The CDR3: CASSLAQDQPQHF. The CDR3 DNA reads TGTGCCAGCAGCTTGGCACAAGATCAGCCCCAGCATTTT.

The chain joins TRBV29-1 to TRBJ2-1; either TRBD1 or TRBD2 may supply D (5 bases each). This CDR3 comprises 15 residues. Trimming cost V 3 bases and J 6 bases, with 18 bases left between them. CDR1 and CDR2 from the germline V gene are SQVTM and ANQGSEA. The CDR3 here is CSVELSGLECNEQFF. CDR3 bases: TGCAGCGTTGAGCTCTCGGGGCTAGAGTGCAATGAGCAGTTCTTC.

This clonotype has just a few counts. The J gene is TRBJ1-1, the V gene TRBV6-5; D uncertain. The CDR3 contains 14 residues. Germline-derived CDR1 and CDR2 are MNHEY and SVGAGI. The germline V and J ends were trimmed by 0 bases and 1 base, with 6 bases remaining between them. CDR3 nucleotides: TGTGCCAGCAGTTACTCACGGGAGAACACTGAAGCTTTCTTT. It encodes CASSYSRENTEAFF.

The J gene is TRBJ2-7, the V gene TRBV4-1; maybe TRBD1 (6 bases). From germline, CDR1 is MGHRA and CDR2 YSYEKL. With 4 bases removed from V and 3 bases from J, the gap between germline ends came to 10 bases. The CDR3 has 13 residues. As DNA, the CDR3 is TGCGCCAGCAGCCTTAGGGACATCTACGAGCAGTACGTC. This gives the protein CASSLRDIYEQYV.

The sample holds a few counts of this clonotype. The chain couples TRBV29-1 to TRBJ2-4; D is uncertain. The CDR3 has 13 amino acids. Germline lookup yields CDR1 SQVTM and CDR2 ANQGSEA. The V end lost 6 bases, the J end lost 0 bases, and 9 bases lay between the germline ends. CDR3 DNA: TGCAGCGTGGGTGCCCTAGCCAAAAACATTCAGTACTTC. Amino acids: CSVGALAKNIQYF.

The chain has TRBV4-3 and TRBJ2-7; TRBD1 aligns across 10 bases. Germline lookup yields CDR1 LGHNA and CDR2 YSLEER. This CDR3 comprises 14 residues. Trimming at V came to 6 bases and at J to 6 bases, leaving 8 bases not matched to a gene. The CDR3 protein is CASSLRDRGSEQYF. CDR3 DNA: TGCGCCAGCAGTCTCCGGGACAGGGGTAGCGAGCAGTACTTC.

The sample holds many counts of this clonotype. The chain carries TRBV12-3 or TRBV12-4 and TRBJ2-1; TRBD2 matches 14 bases. V lost 6 bases, J lost 7 bases, and 2 bases stayed unmatched. The CDR3 runs 14 residues. CDR3: CASRWTSGGNEQFF. The CDR3 DNA sequence: TGTGCCAGCAGATGGACTAGCGGGGGGAATGAGCAGTTCTTC.

The CDR3: CASSAGTSGTLDTQYF. The CDR3, as DNA: TGTGCCAGCAGCGCCGGGACTAGCGGCACGTTAGATACGCAGTATTTT. The chain has TRBV9 and TRBJ2-3; 11 bases are a match to TRBD2. The CDR3 spans 16 residues. CDR1 and CDR2 (germline): SGDLS, YYNGEE. Unmatched junction bases numbered 8, after V lost 3 bases and J lost 5 bases. The entire variable domain, with the rest obtained from reference TRBV9 and TRBJ2-3, is as follows: DSGVTQTPKHLITATGQRVTLRCSPRSGDLSVYWYQQSLDQGLQFLIQYYNGEERAKGNILERFSAQQFPDLHSELNLSSLELGDSALYFCASSAGTSGTLDTQYFGPGTRLTVL.

V is TRBV10-3 and J is TRBJ1-1, with unresolved D. Germline V lookup: CDR1 ENHRY, CDR2 SYGVKD. The CDR3 has 14 amino acids. V gave up 6 bases and J gave up 3 bases, with 14 bases separating them. The DNA of the CDR3 is TGTGCCATCAGCAATAGAGCCGAACACACTGAAGCTTTCTTT. Translated: CAISNRAEHTEAFF.

In its sample, this clonotype was seen a few times. This sequence joins TRBV20-1 and TRBJ1-4; D is uncertain. Trimming removed 5 bases at V and 0 bases at J, with 16 bases between. CDR3 size: 16 residues. Looked up from germline, CDR1 is DFQATT and CDR2 is SNEGSKA (reference sequence). CDR3 region: CSAQLPYGATNEKLFF. In DNA form, the CDR3 reads TGCAGTGCTCAGCTACCTTACGGTGCAACTAATGAAAAACTGTTTTTT.

The chain employs TRBV5-5 and TRBJ2-7; D possibly corresponds to TRBD1 (6 bases). The ends were cut back, 1 base at V and 2 bases at J, with 10 bases in the middle. Per germline, CDR1 SGHKS and CDR2 YYEKEE (reference sequence). CDR3 length equals 14 residues. DNA for the CDR3: TGTGCCAGCAGCTTGCAGGGACAAACCTACGAGCAGTACGTC. Translated, it gives CASSLQGQTYEQYV.

V and J are TRBV4-3 and TRBJ1-1, with D unresolved. The CDR3 spans 14 residues. Trimming stripped 4 bases from V and 1 base from J, with 10 bases between. The V gene's germline CDR1 is LGHNA and CDR2 YSLEER. In DNA form, the CDR3 reads TGCGCCAGCAGCCCCGATTTGGGGAACACTGAAGCTTTCTTT. Residues: CASSPDLGNTEAFF.

V is TRBV25-1 and J is TRBJ1-2; D is ambiguous. Germline values: CDR1 MGHDK, CDR2 SYGVNS. V gave up 6 bases and J gave up 2 bases, with 7 bases separating them. The CDR3 covers 12 residues. CDR3 coding DNA: TGTGCCAGCAGACAGACCAACTATGGCTACACCTTC. As protein: CASRQTNYGYTF.

The table lists this clonotype with a few counts. The chain carries TRBV7-9 and TRBJ1-2, with unresolved D. V was cut by 5 bases and J by 4 bases, with 14 bases left in between. The CDR3 is 14 amino acids. Germline assignment: CDR1 SEHNR and CDR2 FQNEAQ (reference sequence). The CDR3 DNA sequence: TGTGCCAGCAGCCCCCCAGGCAAGGGCTATGGCTACACCTTC. Translating it yields CASSPPGKGYGYTF.

The chain couples TRBV29-1 to TRBJ2-3, with D possibly TRBD1 on 6 matching bases. Looked up from germline, CDR1 is SQVTM and CDR2 is ANQGSEA. CDR3 length equals 12 residues. V was shortened by 7 bases and J by 3 bases, with 11 bases between the two germline ends. The CDR3 loop reads CSARQATDTQYF. In nucleotides, the CDR3 is TGCAGCGCTCGACAGGCAACAGATACGCAGTATTTT.

The chain carries TRBV5-6 and TRBJ1-5; unclear D gene. This CDR3 has 15 amino acids. In germline, CDR1 is SGHDT, CDR2 YYEEEE. V gave up 2 bases and J gave up 4 bases, with 13 bases separating them. The CDR3 DNA sequence: TGTGCCAGCAGCTTCAGTCCGGAGGGTAATCAGCCCCAGCATTTT. This encodes CASSFSPEGNQPQHF.

This clonotype has just a few counts. The chain employs TRBV9 and TRBJ2-1; D is undetermined. Trimming removed 0 bases at V and 0 bases at J, with 7 bases between. The CDR3 runs 15 residues. CDR1 SGDLS and CDR2 YYNGEE come from the germline V gene. The chain's CDR3 is CASSVEPGSYNEQFF. The CDR3 DNA is TGTGCCAGCAGCGTAGAGCCCGGCTCCTACAATGAGCAGTTCTTC.

This clonotype has a handful of counts. V usage is TRBV14 and J usage is TRBJ1-1; tentatively, D is TRBD1 (5 bases). Trimming pared 4 bases from V and 0 bases from J, leaving 9 bases between. CDR3 length equals 14 residues. Germline lookup yields CDR1 SGHDN and CDR2 FVKESK. The CDR3 region is CASSPRGVNTEAFF. In DNA form, the CDR3 reads TGTGCCAGCAGCCCAAGAGGGGTGAACACTGAAGCTTTCTTT.

The chain uses TRBV9 and TRBJ2-1; D remains unclear. Trimming left V 3 bases short and J 6 bases short, with 7 bases between. Germline V gene lookup returns CDR1 SGDLS and CDR2 YYNGEE. CDR3 length: 12 amino acids. This chain's CDR3 is CASSGASNEQFF. DNA of the CDR3: TGTGCCAGCAGCGGTGCTAGCAATGAGCAGTTCTTC. The variable domain in full, completed from reference TRBV9 and TRBJ2-1, reads DSGVTQTPKHLITATGQRVTLRCSPRSGDLSVYWYQQSLDQGLQFLIQYYNGEERAKGNILERFSAQQFPDLHSELNLSSLELGDSALYFCASSGASNEQFFGPGTRLTVL.

The J gene is TRBJ1-1, the V gene TRBV2; TRBD1 agrees at 7 bases. Germline V lookup: CDR1 SNHLY, CDR2 FYNNEI. J gave up 5 bases and V 7 bases, and 7 bases lay outside the gene matches. This CDR3 has 13 amino acids. The CDR3 loop is CASTRGAFTEAFF. Here the CDR3 DNA reads TGTGCCAGCACCAGGGGGGCTTTTACTGAAGCTTTCTTT.

This clonotype occurred a few times. This chain uses TRBV7-8 with TRBJ1-3; D ambiguous. V lost 5 bases and J lost 0, with 14 bases in between. The CDR3 has 16 amino acids. Per germline, CDR1 SGHVS and CDR2 FQNEAQ. CDR3 region: CASSQVARRSGNTIYF. The DNA of the CDR3 is TGTGCCAGCAGCCAGGTGGCCAGACGCTCTGGAAACACCATATATTTT.

The chain recombines TRBV5-1 with TRBJ2-5, with D tentatively TRBD1 or TRBD2 (5 bases each). The CDR3 spans 14 residues. Between the trimmed V and J ends, which lost 4 bases and 4 bases, there was a span of 14 bases. The germline V gene encodes CDR1 SGHRS and CDR2 YFSETQ. The CDR3 DNA follows: TGCGCCAGCAGCCCGTGGGACGTCGCAGAGACCCAGTACTTC. This encodes CASSPWDVAETQYF.